The present TCR beta chain was sequenced within a study of early T cells in non-severe SARS-CoV-2 infection. For the study at large: Sequencing targeted bulk RNA from unsorted whole blood, leaving chains unpaired. Study outcomes and limitations: VDJdb matches were skewed toward anti-spike CD8 T cell responses.

The V end lost 3 bases, the J end lost 8 bases, and 13 bases lay between the germline ends. CDR3 length: 13 residues. The V gene's germline CDR1 is LNHDA and CDR2 SQIVND (reference sequence). This clonotype was recorded many times. Its antigen is currently unknown. The library protocol tagged individual cDNA molecules with unique molecular identifiers. TCRdb redid the calling of the 5' RACE reads with MiXCR, one entry per CDR3 protein. The sample has about 22,000 distinct CDR3 sequences; around 4.6% are singletons. This chain uses TRBV19 with TRBJ1-2, with D perhaps matching TRBD1 (5 bases). This clonotype was sampled from an adult who was a healthcare worker with PCR-confirmed SARS-CoV-2 infection or an uninfected control (not recorded which). The sequencing sample was made of whole blood. The CDR3 bases are TGTGCCAGTAGTATGGGGCCAGTCGGAGGCTACACCTTC. Translation gives CASSMGPVGGYTF.